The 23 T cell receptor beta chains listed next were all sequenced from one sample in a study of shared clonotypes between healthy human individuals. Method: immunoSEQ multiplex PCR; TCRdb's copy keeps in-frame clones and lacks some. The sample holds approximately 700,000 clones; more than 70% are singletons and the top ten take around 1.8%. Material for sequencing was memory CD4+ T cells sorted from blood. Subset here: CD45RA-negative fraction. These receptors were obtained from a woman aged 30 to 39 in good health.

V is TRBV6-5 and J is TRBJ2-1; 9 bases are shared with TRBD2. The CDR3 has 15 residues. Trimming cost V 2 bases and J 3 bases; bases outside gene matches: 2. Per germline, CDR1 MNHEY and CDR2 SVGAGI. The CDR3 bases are TGTGCCAGCAGTTACGAGACTAGCGGCTACAATGAGCAGTTCTTC. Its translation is CASSYETSGYNEQFF.

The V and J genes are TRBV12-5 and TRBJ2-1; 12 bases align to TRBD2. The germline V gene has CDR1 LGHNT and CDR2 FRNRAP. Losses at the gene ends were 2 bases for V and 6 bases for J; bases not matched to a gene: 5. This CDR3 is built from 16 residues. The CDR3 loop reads CASGLRLAGGPNEQFF. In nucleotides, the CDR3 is TGTGCTAGTGGTTTGAGGCTAGCGGGAGGGCCCAATGAGCAGTTCTTC.

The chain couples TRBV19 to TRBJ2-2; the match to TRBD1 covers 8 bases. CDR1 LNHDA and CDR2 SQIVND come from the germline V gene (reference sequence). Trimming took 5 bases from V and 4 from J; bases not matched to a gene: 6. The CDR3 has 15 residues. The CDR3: CASSPTGGRTGELFF. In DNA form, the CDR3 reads TGTGCCAGTAGTCCAACAGGGGGGCGCACCGGGGAGCTGTTTTTT.

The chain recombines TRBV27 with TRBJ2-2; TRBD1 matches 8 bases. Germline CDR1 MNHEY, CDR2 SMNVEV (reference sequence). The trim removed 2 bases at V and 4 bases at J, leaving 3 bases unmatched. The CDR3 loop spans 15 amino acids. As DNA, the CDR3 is TGTGCCAGCAGTTTAGGACAGGGAGGCACCGGGGAGCTGTTTTTT. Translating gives CASSLGQGGTGELFF.

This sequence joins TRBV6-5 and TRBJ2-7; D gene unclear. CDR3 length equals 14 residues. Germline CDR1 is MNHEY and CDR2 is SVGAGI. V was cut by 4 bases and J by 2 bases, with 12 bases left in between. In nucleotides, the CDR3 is TGTGCCAGCAGTTCGGGCCCGTCAACCTACGAGCAGTACTTC. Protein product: CASSSGPSTYEQYF.

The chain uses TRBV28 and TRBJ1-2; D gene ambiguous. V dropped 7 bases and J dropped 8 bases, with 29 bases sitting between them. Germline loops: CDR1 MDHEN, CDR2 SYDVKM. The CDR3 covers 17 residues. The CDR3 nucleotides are TGTGCCAGCACCAAAGGGAGTAGGGTCGTAAAAGGATACGGCTACACCTTC. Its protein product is CASTKGSRVVKGYGYTF.

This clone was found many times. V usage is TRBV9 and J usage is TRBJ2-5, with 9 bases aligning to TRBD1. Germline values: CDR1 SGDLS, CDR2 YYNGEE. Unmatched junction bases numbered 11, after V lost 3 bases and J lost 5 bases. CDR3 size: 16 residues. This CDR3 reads CASSASLGTGQETQYF. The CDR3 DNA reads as TGTGCCAGCAGCGCGAGCCTAGGGACAGGGCAGGAGACCCAGTACTTC. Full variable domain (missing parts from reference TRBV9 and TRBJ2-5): DSGVTQTPKHLITATGQRVTLRCSPRSGDLSVYWYQQSLDQGLQFLIQYYNGEERAKGNILERFSAQQFPDLHSELNLSSLELGDSALYFCASSASLGTGQETQYFGPGTRLLVL.

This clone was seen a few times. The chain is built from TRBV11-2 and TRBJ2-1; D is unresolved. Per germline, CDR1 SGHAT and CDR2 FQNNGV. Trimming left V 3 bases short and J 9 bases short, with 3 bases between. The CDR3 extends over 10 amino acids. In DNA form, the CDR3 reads TGTGCCAGCAGCTTCAGTGAGCAGTTCTTC. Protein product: CASSFSEQFF.

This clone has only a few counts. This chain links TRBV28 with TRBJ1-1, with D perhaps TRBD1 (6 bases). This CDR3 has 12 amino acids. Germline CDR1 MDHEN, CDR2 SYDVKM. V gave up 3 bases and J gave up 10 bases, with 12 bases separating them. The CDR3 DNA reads TGTGCCAGCAGTTTTCAGGGGCTCGGAGCTTTCTTT. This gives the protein CASSFQGLGAFF.

This chain's CDR3 is CATTVGYGGGYTF. In nucleotides, the CDR3 is TGTGCCACCACGGTTGGTTATGGTGGTGGCTACACCTTC. J is TRBJ1-2 and V is TRBV6-5; D unresolved. This CDR3 has 13 residues. CDR1 and CDR2 (germline): MNHEY, SVGAGI. Trimming shortened V by 10 bases and J by 7 bases, and 19 bases separated the two germline ends.

CDR3 DNA: TGCAGTGCTCAGGCGGAGACCCAGTACTTC. It yields the protein CSAQAETQYF. The chain joins TRBV20-1 to TRBJ2-5; D gene unclear. This CDR3 is 10 amino acids long. V was shortened by 5 bases and J by 5 bases, with 6 bases between the two germline ends. The germline gives CDR1 DFQATT, CDR2 SNEGSKA (reference sequence).

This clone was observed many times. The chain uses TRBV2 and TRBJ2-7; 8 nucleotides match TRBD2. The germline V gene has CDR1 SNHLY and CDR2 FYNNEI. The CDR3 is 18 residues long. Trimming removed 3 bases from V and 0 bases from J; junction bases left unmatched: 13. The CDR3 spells CASSDIIGRGGLSYEQYF. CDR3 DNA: TGTGCCAGCAGTGATATTATAGGTCGGGGGGGACTCTCCTACGAGCAGTACTTC.

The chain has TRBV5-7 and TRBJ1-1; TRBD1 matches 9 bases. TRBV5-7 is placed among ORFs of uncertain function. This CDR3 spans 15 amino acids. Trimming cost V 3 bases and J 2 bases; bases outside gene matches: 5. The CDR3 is CASSSYRGLNTEAFF. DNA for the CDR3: TGTGCCAGCAGCTCCTACAGGGGGCTAAACACTGAAGCTTTCTTT.

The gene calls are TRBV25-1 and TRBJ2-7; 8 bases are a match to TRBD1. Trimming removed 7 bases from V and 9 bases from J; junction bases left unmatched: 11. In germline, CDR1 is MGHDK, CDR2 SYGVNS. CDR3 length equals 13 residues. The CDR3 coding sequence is TGTGCCAGCAACCAAGGACAGGGAAGGGGGCAGTACTTC. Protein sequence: CASNQGQGRGQYF.

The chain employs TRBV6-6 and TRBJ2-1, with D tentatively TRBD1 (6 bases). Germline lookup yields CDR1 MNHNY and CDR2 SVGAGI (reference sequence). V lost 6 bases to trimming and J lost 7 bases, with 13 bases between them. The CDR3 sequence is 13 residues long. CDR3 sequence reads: CASRRTDTNEQFF. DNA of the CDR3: TGTGCCAGCAGACGGACAGACACAAATGAGCAGTTCTTC.

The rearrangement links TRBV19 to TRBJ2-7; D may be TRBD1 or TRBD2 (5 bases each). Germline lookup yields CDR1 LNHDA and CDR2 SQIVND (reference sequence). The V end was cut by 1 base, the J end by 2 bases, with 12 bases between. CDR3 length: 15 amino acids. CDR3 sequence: CASSIVGTEAYEQYF. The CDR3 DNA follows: TGTGCCAGTAGTATAGTGGGGACGGAAGCCTACGAGCAGTACTTC.

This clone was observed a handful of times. DNA of the CDR3: TGCGCCAGCAGCCCGAGGGACAGGAGGTCGGAGACCCAGTACTTC. Translation gives CASSPRDRRSETQYF. The chain recombines TRBV5-1 with TRBJ2-5, with 8 bases matching TRBD1. The trim removed 4 bases at V and 5 bases at J, leaving 10 bases unmatched. CDR3 length: 15 amino acids. The germline gives CDR1 SGHRS, CDR2 YFSETQ.

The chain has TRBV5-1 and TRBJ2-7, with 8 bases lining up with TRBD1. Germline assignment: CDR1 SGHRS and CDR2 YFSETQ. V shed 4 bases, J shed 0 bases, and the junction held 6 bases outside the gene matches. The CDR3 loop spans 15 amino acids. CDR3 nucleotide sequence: TGCGCCAGCAGCCTACAGGGGGATAGCTCCTACGAGCAGTACTTC. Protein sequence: CASSLQGDSSYEQYF.

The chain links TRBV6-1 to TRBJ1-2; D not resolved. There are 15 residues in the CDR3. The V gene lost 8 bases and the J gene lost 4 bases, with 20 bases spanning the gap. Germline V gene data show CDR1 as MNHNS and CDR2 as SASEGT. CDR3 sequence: CASFLFRGRSYGYTF. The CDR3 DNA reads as TGTGCCAGCTTTCTCTTCCGGGGTAGGAGCTATGGCTACACCTTC.

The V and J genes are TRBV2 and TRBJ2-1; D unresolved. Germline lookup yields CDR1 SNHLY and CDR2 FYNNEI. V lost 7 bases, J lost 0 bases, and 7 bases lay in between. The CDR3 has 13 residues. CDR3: CASKISSYNEQFF. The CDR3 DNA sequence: TGTGCCAGCAAGATAAGCTCCTACAATGAGCAGTTCTTC.

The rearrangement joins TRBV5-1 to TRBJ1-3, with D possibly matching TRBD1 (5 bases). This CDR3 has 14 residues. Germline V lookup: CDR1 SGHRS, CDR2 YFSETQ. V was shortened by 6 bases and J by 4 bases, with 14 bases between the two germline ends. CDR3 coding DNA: TGCGCCAGCACCACCGGGACGGAGGGAAACACCATATATTTT. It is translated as CASTTGTEGNTIYF.

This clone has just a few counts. CDR3 sequence: CASSVTGGRQPQHF. The CDR3 coding sequence is TGTGCCAGTAGTGTGACAGGGGGCAGGCAGCCCCAGCATTTT. The chain uses TRBV19 and TRBJ1-5; 10 nucleotides agree with TRBD1. The CDR3 has 14 amino acids. Trimming took 5 bases from V and 7 from J; bases not matched to a gene: 5. CDR1 and CDR2 from the germline V gene are LNHDA and SQIVND (reference sequence).

The CDR3 DNA reads TGTGCCAGCAGCTCTTCAGGAGCGAACACCGGGGAGCTGTTTTTT. Its translation: CASSSSGANTGELFF. The chain employs TRBV7-3 and TRBJ2-2; D gene uncertain. Trimming removed 4 bases at V and 0 bases at J, with 9 bases between. The CDR3 has 15 residues. Germline loops: CDR1 SGHTA, CDR2 FQGTGA.